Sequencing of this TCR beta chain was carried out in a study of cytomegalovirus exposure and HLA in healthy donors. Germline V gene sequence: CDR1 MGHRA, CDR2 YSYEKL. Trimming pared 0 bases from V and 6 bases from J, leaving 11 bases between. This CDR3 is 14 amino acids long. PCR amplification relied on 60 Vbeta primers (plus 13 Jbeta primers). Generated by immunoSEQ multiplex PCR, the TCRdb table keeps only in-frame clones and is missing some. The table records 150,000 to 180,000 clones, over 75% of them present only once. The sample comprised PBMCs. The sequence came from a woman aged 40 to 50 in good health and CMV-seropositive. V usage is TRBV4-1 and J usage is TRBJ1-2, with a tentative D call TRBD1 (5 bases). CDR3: CASSQDTAGNGYTF. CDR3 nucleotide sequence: TGCGCCAGCAGCCAAGATACGGCAGGGAATGGCTACACCTTC.